A single sample gave rise to the 10 T cell receptor beta chains below, sequenced in a study of PD-L1 blockade in urothelial cancer. Time point denoted: pretreatment peripheral blood. Method: immunoSEQ multiplex PCR; TCRdb's copy keeps in-frame clones and lacks some. The sample gives approximately 50,000 clones, about 81% of which show up once; about 3.2% is in the top ten. The sample in question was PBMCs, obtained around atezolizumab (anti-PD-L1) treatment. Receptors were obtained from a man aged 65 to 79 with urothelial cancer.

The chain recombines TRBV6-1 with TRBJ2-5, with D possibly being TRBD2 (5 bases). Deletions cut 9 bases from V and 5 bases from J, with 19 bases between. The CDR3 consists of 14 residues. The V gene's germline CDR1 is MNHNS and CDR2 SASEGT. The CDR3 nucleotides are TGTGCCAGTAAACTAGGTGGTGTCATCGAGACCCAGTACTTC. Translating gives CASKLGGVIETQYF.

This clone was seen only once. This chain joins TRBV5-8 and TRBJ2-7; possible D gene TRBD2, 5 bases. The CDR3 contains 15 residues. V lost 4 bases and J 3 bases, leaving 17 bases between the germline ends. In germline, CDR1 is SGHTS, CDR2 YDEGEE. CDR3 sequence: CASSRHPGSNYEQYF. In nucleotides, the CDR3 is TGTGCCAGCAGCCGACATCCGGGGTCAAACTACGAGCAGTACTTC.

The V call is TRBV19, the J call TRBJ2-2; TRBD1 matches at 9 bases. CDR3 length equals 14 residues. V lost 3 bases and J lost 5; bases outside the gene matches: 1. CDR1 and CDR2 from the germline V gene are LNHDA and SQIVND (reference sequence). CDR3 sequence reads: CASSMTGGTGELFF. In DNA, the CDR3 is TGTGCCAGTAGTATGACAGGGGGGACCGGGGAGCTGTTTTTT. Full variable domain (missing parts from reference TRBV19 and TRBJ2-2): DGGITQSPKYLFRKEGQNVTLSCEQNLNHDAMYWYRQDPGQGLRLIYYSQIVNDFQKGDIAEGYSVSREKKESFPLTVTSAQKNPTAFYLCASSMTGGTGELFFGEGSRLTVL.

This clone came up once. The chain employs TRBV5-1 and TRBJ2-5; D is possibly TRBD2 (5 bases). The CDR3 is 13 residues long. V shed 3 bases and J shed 5 bases, with 11 bases lying between them. Germline lookup yields CDR1 SGHRS and CDR2 YFSETQ. DNA for the CDR3: TGCGCCAGCAGCTCCCGAGGGTGGGAGACCCAGTACTTC. Translated: CASSSRGWETQYF.

This chain joins TRBV10-1 and TRBJ2-7, with a possible D match to TRBD1 (6 bases). V was shortened by 4 bases and J by 6 bases, with 13 bases between the two germline ends. This CDR3 is 13 amino acids long. Germline V gene lookup returns CDR1 WNHNN and CDR2 SYGVQD (reference sequence). The CDR3 spells CASSGETGSEQYF. The CDR3 nucleotides are TGCGCCAGCAGTGGGGAGACAGGTAGCGAGCAGTACTTC.

J is TRBJ2-7 and V is TRBV7-7, with 10 positions matching TRBD1. The V gene's germline CDR1 is SSHAT and CDR2 FNYEAQ (reference sequence). With 5 bases clipped from V and 6 bases from J, the junction kept 7 bases outside the gene matches. The CDR3 has 14 amino acids. The CDR3 DNA sequence: TGTGCCAGCAGCCCCTCCGGGACAGGGGTCGAGCAGTACTTC. Protein sequence: CASSPSGTGVEQYF. Based on the CDR3 plus reference TRBV7-7 and TRBJ2-7, the full variable domain is GAGVSQSPRYKVTKRGQDVTLRCDPISSHATLYWYQQALGQGPEFLTYFNYEAQPDKSGLPSDRFSAERPEGSISTLTIQRTEQRDSAMYRCASSPSGTGVEQYFGPGTRLTVT.

This chain uses TRBV6-5 with TRBJ1-4; 7 bases agree with TRBD1. Trimming at V came to 4 bases and at J to 5 bases, leaving 7 bases not matched to a gene. This CDR3 contains 15 residues. CDR1 and CDR2 (germline): MNHEY, SVGAGI. The CDR3 region has the DNA TGTGCCAGCAGTTCAAGACAGGGCTCGAATGAAAAACTGTTTTTT. The encoded protein is CASSSRQGSNEKLFF.

The chain carries TRBV7-9 and TRBJ1-1, with D perhaps matching TRBD1 (6 bases). This CDR3 has 17 residues. V lost 1 base and J 2 bases, leaving 17 bases between the germline ends. In germline, CDR1 is SEHNR, CDR2 FQNEAQ (reference sequence). CDR3: CASSLEAGARRNTEAFF. CDR3 DNA: TGTGCCAGCAGCTTAGAGGCGGGGGCGCGCCGTAACACTGAAGCTTTCTTT.

This clone was detected only a few times. The genes are TRBV4-1 and TRBJ1-2; TRBD1 matches 9 bases. In germline, CDR1 is MGHRA, CDR2 YSYEKL. V lost 1 base to trimming and J lost 7 bases; unmatched junction nucleotides: 4. The CDR3 covers 14 residues. In DNA, the CDR3 is TGCGCCAGCAGCCAAGCCGGGACAGGGCCTGGCTACACCTTC. This encodes CASSQAGTGPGYTF.

This clone came up once. The CDR3 DNA sequence: TGTGCCAGCAGCTTAGAGGGGGCCACTGAAGCTTTCTTT. This encodes CASSLEGATEAFF. The chain uses TRBV7-9 and TRBJ1-1; the match to TRBD1 covers 7 bases. The germline V gene has CDR1 SEHNR and CDR2 FQNEAQ (reference sequence). V lost 1 base to trimming and J lost 4 bases; unmatched junction nucleotides: 0. The CDR3 consists of 13 residues.